This T cell receptor (beta chain) was recorded in a study of shared clonotypes between healthy human individuals. On the study more broadly: Every donor yielded three CD4 naive, three CD4 memory, two CD8 naive and one CD8 memory plate.

General observations from the study: Some clonotypes were shared by all four sorted-subset donors, while others were not shared. The non-shared ones had lower generation probabilities than the shared ones. Clonotype sharing among donors likely depends on sequencing depth.

V dropped 4 bases and J dropped 3; count of bases not matched to a gene: 3. There are 15 residues in the CDR3. Germline loops: CDR1 SGHTA, CDR2 FQGTGA. Across several immunoSEQ plates, the genomic DNA of each subset was split evenly. TCRdb's table, derived via immunoSEQ multiplex PCR, lists solely in-frame clones and lacks some. The data contain about 2.3 million clones, just under 95% of them singletons. Remarks on this clone: The antigen is unknown.

This TCR derives from a man aged 18-30 years in good health. Some clones in this sample may be carry-over from other donors' samples. The material sequenced was naive CD4+ T cells from PBMCs. Subset denoted: CD45RA+ positively selected. This chain links TRBV7-3 with TRBJ2-3, with TRBD2 matching 11 bases. The CDR3 nucleotides are TGTGCCAGCAGCTCCTCTAGCGGGAGGACAGATACGCAGTATTTT. Encoded protein: CASSSSSGRTDTQYF.